The 21 T cell receptor beta chains listed next were all sequenced from one sample in a study of graft-versus-host responses after intestinal transplantation. The antigens for these receptors are not known. Clones were read by immunoSEQ multiplex PCR, and TCRdb kept only the in-frame ones, dropping some. Here the sample spans over 85,000 clones, over 80% being singletons. The sequences come from unstimulated CD8+ T cells sorted from spleen or lymph node cells, collected before intestinal transplant. These receptors were obtained from a human donor who received an intestinal transplant.

The rearrangement joins TRBV5-4 to TRBJ1-3; D unresolved. Trimming removed 2 bases at V and 0 bases at J, with 12 bases between. The CDR3 consists of 16 residues. Per germline, CDR1 SGHNT and CDR2 YYREEE (reference sequence). The CDR3 is CASSFGIGGSGNTIYF. The CDR3 DNA is TGTGCCAGCAGCTTCGGGATAGGAGGCTCTGGAAACACCATATATTTT.

The chain combines TRBV6-6 with TRBJ1-4, with D perhaps TRBD1 (5 bases). The CDR3 is made up of 15 amino acids. The V and J ends lost 8 bases and 12 bases respectively, with 25 bases between them. Looked up from germline, CDR1 is MNHNY and CDR2 is SVGAGI (reference sequence). The CDR3 region has the DNA TGTGCCAGCTCAAGCTATGGGACTCACGCGGTGGAACTGTTTTTT. This gives the protein CASSSYGTHAVELFF.

This clone has a single count. This chain links TRBV29-1 with TRBJ2-5; 7 positions agree with TRBD1. From germline, CDR1 is SQVTM and CDR2 ANQGSEA. V lost 4 bases and J lost 2; bases outside the gene matches: 16. The CDR3 sequence is 17 residues long. CDR3 sequence: CSVGGPPFTGVQETQYF. CDR3 coding DNA: TGCAGCGTTGGCGGCCCTCCCTTTACAGGGGTTCAAGAGACCCAGTACTTC.

The chain combines TRBV5-4 with TRBJ1-1; D possibly corresponds to TRBD1 (5 bases). The V gene lost 4 bases and the J gene lost 6 bases, with 16 bases spanning the gap. Germline CDR1 and CDR2: SGHNT and YYREEE (reference sequence). The CDR3 totals 14 residues. For the CDR3, the DNA is TGTGCCAGCAGCCCGACGTGGGGGGTCGCTGAAGCTTTCTTT. Translating it yields CASSPTWGVAEAFF.

The genes are TRBV5-6 and TRBJ2-5; no reliable D call. Per the germline V gene, CDR1 is SGHDT and CDR2 is YYEEEE. This CDR3 has 14 residues. Trimming pared 7 bases from V and 4 bases from J, leaving 17 bases between. The CDR3 protein is CASRTTHGPETQYF. CDR3 coding DNA: TGTGCCAGCCGAACCACGCACGGTCCAGAGACCCAGTACTTC.

The chain has TRBV12-2 and TRBJ1-5; TRBD1 is the table's D call, not checked against the DNA. TRBV12-2 is recorded as a pseudogene. The CDR3 extends over 18 amino acids. CDR3 amino acids: CASRLPEGVTPSNQPQHF. In DNA, the CDR3 is TGTGCAAGTCGCCTCCCAGAGGGGGTAACCCCTAGCAATCAGCCCCAGCATTTT.

The V call is TRBV5-4, the J call TRBJ2-7, with D perhaps TRBD1 (5 bases). Germline V gene sequence: CDR1 SGHNT, CDR2 YYREEE (reference sequence). V lost 4 bases and J lost 2, with 13 bases in between. The CDR3 sequence is 14 residues long. As DNA, the CDR3 is TGTGCCAGCAGCGGGGCCCCAGAGGCCTACGAGCAGTACTTC. Protein sequence: CASSGAPEAYEQYF. The full variable domain, rest sourced from reference TRBV5-4 and TRBJ2-7, is ETGVTQSPTHLIKTRGQQVTLRCSSQSGHNTVSWYQQALGQGPQFIFQYYREEENGRGNFPPRFSGLQFPNYSSELNVNALELDDSALYLCASSGAPEAYEQYFGPGTRLTVT.

V is TRBV19 and J is TRBJ2-3; 8 nucleotides agree with TRBD1. The V gene end was trimmed by 4 bases and the J gene end by 1 base; junction bases not matched to a gene: 1. The length of the CDR3 is 14 residues. Germline lookup yields CDR1 LNHDA and CDR2 SQIVND (reference sequence). CDR3 sequence: CASSNRGGTDTQYF. DNA for the CDR3: TGTGCCAGTAGTAACAGGGGGGGCACAGATACGCAGTATTTT.

The chain carries TRBV27 and TRBJ2-1; D is undetermined. V was trimmed by 3 bases and J by 5 bases, leaving 5 bases between them. The V gene's germline CDR1 is MNHEY and CDR2 SMNVEV (reference sequence). The CDR3 sequence is 12 residues long. CDR3 DNA sequence: TGTGCCAGCAGTTTCCTAAACAATGAGCAGTTCTTC. Translating gives CASSFLNNEQFF.

This chain joins TRBV4-1 and TRBJ2-7; 7 bases align to TRBD1. The J segment lost 2 bases and the V segment lost 6 bases, leaving 10 bases of the junction unmatched. Germline V gene lookup returns CDR1 MGHRA and CDR2 YSYEKL. The CDR3 is made up of 15 amino acids. Written as DNA, the CDR3 is TGCGCCAGCAGTTGGGGACAGAATTCCCCCTACGAGCAGTACTTC. Encoded protein: CASSWGQNSPYEQYF.

The CDR3 nucleotides are TGCGCCAGCAGCCATCCCGGGACTGAGCACCAATCCGGTACGCAGTATTTT. Its translation: CASSHPGTEHQSGTQYF. The J gene is TRBJ2-3, the V gene TRBV4-3, with D possibly matching TRBD2 (6 bases). The germline V gene has CDR1 LGHNA and CDR2 YSLEER. With 3 bases removed from V and 8 bases from J, the gap between germline ends came to 24 bases. The CDR3 spans 17 residues.

CDR3 sequence: CASSYGLAGGNTGELFF. The CDR3 DNA reads TGTGCCAGCAGCTATGGACTAGCGGGAGGTAACACCGGGGAGCTGTTTTTT. This chain connects TRBV9 to TRBJ2-2; 14 bases fit TRBD2. The germline V gene encodes CDR1 SGDLS and CDR2 YYNGEE. The CDR3 totals 17 residues. V lost 4 bases to trimming and J lost 2 bases; unmatched junction nucleotides: 4.

The chain is built from TRBV7-3 and TRBJ2-5; TRBD2 matches at 14 bases. Germline lookup yields CDR1 SGHTA and CDR2 FQGTGA. The CDR3 totals 15 residues. Losses at the gene ends were 5 bases for V and 5 bases for J; bases not matched to a gene: 4. The DNA for the CDR3 is TGTGCCAGCAGCCCGGGACTAGCGGGGGTGGAGACCCAGTACTTC. As protein: CASSPGLAGVETQYF.

The chain carries TRBV19 and TRBJ2-1, with 10 bases that match TRBD2. This CDR3 comprises 15 residues. Trimming took 5 bases from V and 2 from J; bases not matched to a gene: 3. Per the germline V gene, CDR1 is LNHDA and CDR2 is SQIVND (reference sequence). CDR3 loop: CASSWTSGTYNEQFF. The CDR3 nucleotides read TGTGCCAGTAGTTGGACTAGCGGCACCTACAATGAGCAGTTCTTC.

The chain couples TRBV27 to TRBJ2-5; 13 nucleotides line up with TRBD2. The J call may be mistaken, given a closer DNA end match to TRBJ2-7. This CDR3 comprises 17 residues. Germline V CDR1 and CDR2: MNHEY, SMNVEV (reference sequence). Here the CDR3 reads CASSSIRLAGGSGEQYF. The CDR3 bases are TGTGCCAGCAGTTCAATAAGACTAGCGGGAGGATCAGGCGAGCAGTACTTC.

This rearrangement joins TRBV28 to TRBJ1-3; 8 positions agree with TRBD1. CDR1 and CDR2 (germline): MDHEN, SYDVKM. V lost 6 bases, J lost 0 bases, and 4 bases stayed unmatched. The CDR3 runs 15 residues. CDR3 DNA: TGTGCCAGCAGAGTAGACAGGGGCTCTGGAAACACCATATATTTT. Its translation: CASRVDRGSGNTIYF.

V and J are TRBV10-3 and TRBJ2-7, with TRBD1 matching 8 bases. V was pared by 2 bases and J by 0 bases, with 6 bases of the junction left unmatched. CDR3 size: 16 residues. Germline loops: CDR1 ENHRY, CDR2 SYGVKD. The CDR3 region has the DNA TGTGCCATCAGTGAGGTTTGGACAGGGAGCTCCTACGAGCAGTACTTC. The encoded protein is CAISEVWTGSSYEQYF.

The V call is TRBV6-1, the J call TRBJ2-7; 7 nucleotides agree with TRBD2. The CDR3 covers 14 residues. V lost 3 bases and J lost 6; bases outside the gene matches: 8. Germline V gives CDR1 MNHNS, CDR2 SASEGT. The CDR3 DNA is TGTGCCAGCAGTGAGCGGGGGACCTTCTCCGAGCAGTACTTC. This encodes CASSERGTFSEQYF.

The V gene is TRBV27, the J gene TRBJ2-7; TRBD2 might be the D (6 bases). CDR3 size: 12 residues. The V end lost 6 bases, the J end lost 6 bases, and 12 bases lay between the germline ends. Germline V gene data show CDR1 as MNHEY and CDR2 as SMNVEV (reference sequence). The CDR3 spells CASRGEAGEQYF. CDR3 in DNA: TGTGCCAGCAGAGGGGAGGCTGGCGAGCAGTACTTC.

The J gene is TRBJ2-6, the V gene TRBV11-2; 7 nucleotides agree with TRBD1. Per the germline V gene, CDR1 is SGHAT and CDR2 is FQNNGV. The trim removed 3 bases at V and 7 bases at J, leaving 9 bases unmatched. This CDR3 is 16 amino acids long. The CDR3 is CASSFSLDRSANVLTF. DNA for the CDR3: TGTGCCAGCAGCTTCTCCCTGGACAGGTCTGCCAACGTCCTGACTTTC.

Turning to this clone: Distinct nucleotide sequences in the sample also encode this CDR3. The chain links TRBV27 to TRBJ2-7, with D maybe TRBD2 (7 bases). CDR1 is MNHEY and CDR2 is SMNVEV in the germline V gene (reference sequence). Trimming pared 5 bases from V and 3 bases from J, leaving 11 bases between. This CDR3 contains 13 residues. CDR3 sequence: CASSAGAYYEQYF. The CDR3 region has the DNA TGTGCCAGCAGTGCGGGGGCGTACTACGAGCAGTACTTC.